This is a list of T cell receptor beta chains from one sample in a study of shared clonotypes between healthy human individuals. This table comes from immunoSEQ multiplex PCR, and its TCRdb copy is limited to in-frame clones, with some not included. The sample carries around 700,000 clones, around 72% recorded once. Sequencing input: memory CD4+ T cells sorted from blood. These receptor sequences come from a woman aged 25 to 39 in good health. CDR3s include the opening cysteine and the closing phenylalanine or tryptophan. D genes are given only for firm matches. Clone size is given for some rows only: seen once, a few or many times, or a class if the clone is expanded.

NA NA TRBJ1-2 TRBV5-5 TGTGCCAGCAGCTTGCTCGTCCAGGCTAACTATGGCTACACCTTC CASSLLVQANYGYTF
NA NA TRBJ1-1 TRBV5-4 TGTGCCAGCAGCTTGAGGGGATTAAACACTGAAGCTTTCTTT CASSLRGLNTEAFF
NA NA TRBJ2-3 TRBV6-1 TGTGCCAGCAGTGGTAGGGAAGGCTACGTTACTAACAGAGATACGCAGTATTTT CASSGREGYVTNRDTQYF
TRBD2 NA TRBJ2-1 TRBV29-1 TGCAGCGTTGACTTCGGGAGGTACTACAATGAGCAGTTCTTC CSVDFGRYYNEQFF
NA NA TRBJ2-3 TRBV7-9 TGTGCCAGCAGTATCAGAGGGACGGCTAGCACAGATACGCAGTATTTT CASSIRGTASTDTQYF
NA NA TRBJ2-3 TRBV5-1 TGCGCCAGCAGCCCGCAAATCGGAACCACAGATACGCAGTATTTT CASSPQIGTTDTQYF
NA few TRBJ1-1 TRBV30 TGTGCCCCCGCCAGTAACGGGAGGAACACTGAAGCTTTCTTT CAPASNGRNTEAFF
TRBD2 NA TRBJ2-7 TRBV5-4 TGTGCCAGCAGCTTGATTGGCGGGAGTGTCCACGAGCAGTACTTC CASSLIGGSVHEQYF
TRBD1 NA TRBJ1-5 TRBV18 TGTGCCAGCTCACCACTGAGTGGAGGGGGCGAACAGCCCCAGCATTTT CASSPLSGGGEQPQHF
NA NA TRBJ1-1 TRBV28 TGTGCCAGCAGTCCACACGGGCAGGGAGGGAACACTGAAGCTTTCTTT CASSPHGQGGNTEAFF
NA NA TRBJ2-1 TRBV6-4 TGTGCCAGCAGTCCGGACTACCTACAATACAATGAGCAGTTCTTC CASSPDYLQYNEQFF
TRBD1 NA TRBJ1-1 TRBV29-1 TGCAGCGGGGACAGGGGGCCGGACACTGAAGCTTTCTTT CSGDRGPDTEAFF
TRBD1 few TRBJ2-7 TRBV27 TGTGCCAGCAGTAACCGGGACAGGGTAGCCAACGAGCAGTACTTC CASSNRDRVANEQYF
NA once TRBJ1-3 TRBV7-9 TGTGCCAGCAGACAGGGTTACTCTGGAAACACCATATATTTT CASRQGYSGNTIYF
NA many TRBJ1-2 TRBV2 TGTGCCAGCGCTAACAGAAGATTAAGGGATGGCTACACCTTC CASANRRLRDGYTF
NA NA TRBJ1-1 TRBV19 TGTGCCAGTAGCCATCGAAAGGGCAGACTAGACACTGAAGCTTTCTTT CASSHRKGRLDTEAFF
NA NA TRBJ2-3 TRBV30 TGTGCCTGGAGTGTAAAGGGGGCAGATACGCAGTATTTT CAWSVKGADTQYF
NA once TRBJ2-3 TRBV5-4 TGTGCCAGCAGCTTGACCTCGAGGGTGGCCACAGATACGCAGTATTTT CASSLTSRVATDTQYF
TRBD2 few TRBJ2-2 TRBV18 TGTGCCAGCTCACCCGCCAACCTAGCGGGAGTTAGCACCGGGGAGCTGTTTTTT CASSPANLAGVSTGELFF
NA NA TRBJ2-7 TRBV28 TGTGCCAGCAGCAATCGGGTGTACGAGCAGTACTTC CASSNRVYEQYF
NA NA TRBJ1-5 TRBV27 TGTGCCAGCAGTCCCACTCGGACCGACAATCAGCCCCAGCATTTT CASSPTRTDNQPQHF
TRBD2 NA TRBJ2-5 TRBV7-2 TGTGCCAGCAGCTTACCAGGACTAGCGGGAGGGCCCGAGACCCAGTACTTC CASSLPGLAGGPETQYF
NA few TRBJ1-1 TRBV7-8 TGTGCCAGCAGCGTACTGGACAGTCCTGCTCGAGCTTTCTTT CASSVLDSPARAFF
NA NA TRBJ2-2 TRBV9 TGTGCCAGCAGCCTCCTCGGGGAGCTGTTTTTT CASSLLGELFF
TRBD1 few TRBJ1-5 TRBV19 TGTGCCAGTATGGGACAGGGTAATCAGCCCCAGCATTTT CASMGQGNQPQHF
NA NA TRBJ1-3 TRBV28 TGTGCCAGCAGTCCCCCAGGGTCTGGAAACACCATATATTTT CASSPPGSGNTIYF
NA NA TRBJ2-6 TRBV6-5 TGTGCCAGCAGTCCCCTATACTCTGGGGCCAACGTCCTGACTTTC CASSPLYSGANVLTF
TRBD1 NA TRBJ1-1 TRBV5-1 TGCGCCAGCGGATTGACAGGGGGAGAGTCTGAAGCTTTCTTT CASGLTGGESEAFF
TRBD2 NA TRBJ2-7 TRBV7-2 TGTGCCAGCAGCTTAGTTGCGGGAGGATTCAGAGTCCACGAGCAGTACTTC CASSLVAGGFRVHEQYF
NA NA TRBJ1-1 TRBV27 TGTGCCAGCAGTTATAGAAGGGAGGCCACTGAAGCTTTCTTT CASSYRREATEAFF
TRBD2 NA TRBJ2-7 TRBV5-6 TGTGCCAGCAGCTTGCGGTGGAGCGGGAGGAATTCCTACGAGCAGTACTTC CASSLRWSGRNSYEQYF
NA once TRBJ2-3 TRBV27 TGTGCCAGCAAGGGGTTCGGCACAGATACGCAGTATTTT CASKGFGTDTQYF
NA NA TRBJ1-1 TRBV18 TGTGCCAGCTCACCAAGGACGGACATTGGTAGGCACACTGAAGCTTTCTTT CASSPRTDIGRHTEAFF
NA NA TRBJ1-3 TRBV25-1 TGTGCCAGCAGTGAATGGGTGGAAAACACCATATATTTT CASSEWVENTIYF
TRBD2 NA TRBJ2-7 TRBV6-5 TGTGCCAGCAGACGACTAGCGGGAGGATACGAGCAGTACTTC CASRRLAGGYEQYF
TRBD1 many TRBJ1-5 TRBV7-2 TGTGCCAGCGGAAGACAGGGTGATCAGCCCCAGCATTTT CASGRQGDQPQHF
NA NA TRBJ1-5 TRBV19 TGTGCCAGTAGTATGCAGGGTCTGAATCAGCCCCAGCATTTT CASSMQGLNQPQHF
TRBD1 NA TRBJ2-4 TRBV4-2 TGTGCCAGCAGCCCGCGGACAGGGGAAAAAAACATTCAGTACTTC CASSPRTGEKNIQYF
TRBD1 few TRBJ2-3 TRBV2 TGTGCCAGCAGTGAACAGGGGGCAGATACGCAGTATTTT CASSEQGADTQYF
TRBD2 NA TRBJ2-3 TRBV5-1 TGCGCCAGCAGCTTCTCTAGCGGGAGTACAGATACGCAGTATTTT CASSFSSGSTDTQYF
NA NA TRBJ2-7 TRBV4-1 TGCGCCAGCAGCCAAAATTACGTGCAGGGAGGATACGAGCAGTACTTC CASSQNYVQGGYEQYF
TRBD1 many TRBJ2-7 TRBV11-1 TGTGCCAGCAGCGCCCGACAGGGTCCCTCCTACGAGCAGTACTTC CASSARQGPSYEQYF
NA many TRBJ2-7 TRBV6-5 TGTGCCAGCGGAACGGGAGCCTACGAGCAGTACTTC CASGTGAYEQYF
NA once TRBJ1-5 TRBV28 TGTGCCAGCAGTTTAGCCTGGGTGTCGAGCAATCAGCCCCAGCATTTT CASSLAWVSSNQPQHF
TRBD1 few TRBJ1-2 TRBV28 TGTGCCAGCAGTTTCCCGGGACAGGGGAACTATGGCTACACCTTC CASSFPGQGNYGYTF
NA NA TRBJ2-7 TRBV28 TGTGCCAGCACCCATCGTCAGGGCGCCTACGAGCAGTACTTC CASTHRQGAYEQYF
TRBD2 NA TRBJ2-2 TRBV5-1 TGCGCCAGCCGGAGGACTAGCGGGAGTGAGAACACCGGGGAGCTGTTTTTT CASRRTSGSENTGELFF
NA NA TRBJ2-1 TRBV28 TGTGCCAGCAGTTTCGAGGAAGCCGCCTACAATGAGCAGTTCTTC CASSFEEAAYNEQFF
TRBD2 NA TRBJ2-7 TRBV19 TGTGCCAGTACTAGCGGGACCACCTACGAGCAGTACTTC CASTSGTTYEQYF
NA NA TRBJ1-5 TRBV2 TGTGCCACAAGTCAGGGAAGTAATCAGCCCCAGCATTTT CATSQGSNQPQHF